This record covers a single T cell receptor (beta chain). This entry comes from a study of shared clonotypes between healthy human individuals. Some clones are missing from TCRdb's copy, which holds only in-frame ones; the method was immunoSEQ multiplex PCR. In the table there are about 1 million clones, about 75% of which are singletons. CDR1 is KGHSH and CDR2 is LQKENI in the germline V gene. The CDR3 has 14 amino acids. J gave up 5 bases and V 3 bases, and 2 bases lay outside the gene matches. V is TRBV18 and J is TRBJ2-1; 9 bases are a match to TRBD2. The sequenced sample consisted of memory CD4+ T cells sorted from blood. Regarding subset: CD45RA-negative fraction. The receptor's source is a man aged 18-30 years in good health. Written as DNA, the CDR3 is TGTGCCAGCTCACCCGTAGCGGGGGACAATGAGCAGTTCTTC. It encodes CASSPVAGDNEQFF.